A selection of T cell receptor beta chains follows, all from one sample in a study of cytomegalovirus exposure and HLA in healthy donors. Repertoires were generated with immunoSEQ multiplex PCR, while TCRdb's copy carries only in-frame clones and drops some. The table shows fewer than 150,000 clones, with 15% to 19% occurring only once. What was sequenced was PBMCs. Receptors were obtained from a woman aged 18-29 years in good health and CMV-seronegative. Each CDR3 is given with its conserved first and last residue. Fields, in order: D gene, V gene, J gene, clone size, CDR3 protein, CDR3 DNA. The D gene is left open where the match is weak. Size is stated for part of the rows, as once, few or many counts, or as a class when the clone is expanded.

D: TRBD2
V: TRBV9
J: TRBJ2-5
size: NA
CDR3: CASSPRPGGLGETQYF
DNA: TGTGCCAGCAGCCCCCGTCCGGGAGGGCTGGGAGAGACCCAGTACTTC

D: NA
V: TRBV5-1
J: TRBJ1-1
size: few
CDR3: CASRLEGLNTEAFF
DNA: TGCGCCAGCAGGCTCGAGGGCTTGAACACTGAAGCTTTCTTT

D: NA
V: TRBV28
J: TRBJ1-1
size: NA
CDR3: CASSLHRVPTNTEAFF
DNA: TGTGCCAGCAGTTTACACAGGGTCCCAACCAACACTGAAGCTTTCTTT

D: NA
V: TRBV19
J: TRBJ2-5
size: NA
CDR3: CASSIDTGRETQYF
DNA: TGTGCCAGTAGTATAGATACGGGAAGGGAGACCCAGTACTTC

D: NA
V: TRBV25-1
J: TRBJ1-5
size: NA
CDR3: CASSVGGNQPQHF
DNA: TGTGCCAGCAGTGTAGGGGGCAATCAGCCCCAGCATTTT

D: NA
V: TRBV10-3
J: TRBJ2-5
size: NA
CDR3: CAALSSLEFRETQYF
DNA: TGTGCCGCCCTTTCCTCCCTAGAATTCAGAGAGACCCAGTACTTC

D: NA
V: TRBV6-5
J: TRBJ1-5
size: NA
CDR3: CASSPFRQGNQPQHF
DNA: TGTGCCAGCAGTCCCTTCCGACAGGGCAATCAGCCCCAGCATTTT

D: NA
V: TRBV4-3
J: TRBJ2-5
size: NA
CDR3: CASSQVVLAETQYF
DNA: TGCGCCAGCAGCCAAGTCGTACTCGCGGAGACCCAGTACTTC

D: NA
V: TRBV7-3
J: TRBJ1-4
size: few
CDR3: CARYGQSTNEKLFF
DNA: TGTGCCCGCTACGGACAGTCAACTAATGAAAAACTGTTTTTT

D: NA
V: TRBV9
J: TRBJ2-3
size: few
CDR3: CASSVDPVAFKGQRADTQYF
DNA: TGTGCCAGCAGCGTAGATCCGGTGGCCTTTAAGGGCCAGAGGGCAGATACGCAGTATTTT

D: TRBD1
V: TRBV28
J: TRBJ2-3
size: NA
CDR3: CASSLFRDRTDTQYF
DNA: TGTGCCAGCAGTTTATTTCGGGACAGGACAGATACGCAGTATTTT

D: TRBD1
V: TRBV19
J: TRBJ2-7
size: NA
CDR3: CASSMTSTGDEQYF
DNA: TGTGCCAGTAGTATGACCTCAACAGGGGACGAGCAGTACTTC

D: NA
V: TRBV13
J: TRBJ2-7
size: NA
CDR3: CASSLPGRGHAQYF
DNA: TGTGCCAGCAGTTTACCCGGAAGGGGTCACGCGCAGTACTTC

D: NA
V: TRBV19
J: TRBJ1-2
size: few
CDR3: CASSIRDYGYTF
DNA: TGTGCCAGTAGTATACGGGACTATGGCTACACCTTC

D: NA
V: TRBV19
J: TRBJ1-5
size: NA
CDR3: CASSNRGAWSNQPQHF
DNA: TGTGCCAGTAGTAATCGCGGGGCCTGGAGCAATCAGCCCCAGCATTTT

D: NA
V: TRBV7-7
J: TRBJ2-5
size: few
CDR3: CASSLGGRVGQETQYF
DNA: TGTGCTAGCAGCTTAGGCGGCAGGGTGGGCCAAGAGACCCAGTACTTC

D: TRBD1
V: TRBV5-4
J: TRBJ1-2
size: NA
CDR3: CASSLDRGANYGYTF
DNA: TGTGCCAGCAGCTTGGACAGGGGAGCTAACTATGGCTACACCTTC

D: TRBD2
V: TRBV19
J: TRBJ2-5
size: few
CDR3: CASSTLGQGGETQYF
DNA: TGTGCCAGTAGTACCTTGGGGCAGGGAGGGGAGACCCAGTACTTC

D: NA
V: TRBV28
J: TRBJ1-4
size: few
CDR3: CASSSAGANEKLFF
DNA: TGTGCCAGCAGTTCTGCCGGGGCTAATGAAAAACTGTTTTTT

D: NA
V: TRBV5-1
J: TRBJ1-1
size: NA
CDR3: CASSLPGENTEAFF
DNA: TGCGCCAGCAGCTTGCCAGGGGAGAACACTGAAGCTTTCTTT

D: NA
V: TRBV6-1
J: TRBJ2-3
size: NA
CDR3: CASSEKEADTQYF
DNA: TGTGCCAGCAGTGAAAAAGAGGCAGATACGCAGTATTTT

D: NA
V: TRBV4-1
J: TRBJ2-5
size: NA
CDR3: CASSRNRETQYF
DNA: TGCGCCAGCAGCCGAAACAGGGAGACCCAGTACTTC

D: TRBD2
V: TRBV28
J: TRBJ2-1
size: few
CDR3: CASSLRGLSNNEQFF
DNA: TGTGCCAGCAGTTTGAGGGGACTATCCAACAATGAGCAGTTCTTC

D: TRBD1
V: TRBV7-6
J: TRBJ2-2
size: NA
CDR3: CASSARQGTGELFF
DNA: TGTGCCAGCAGCGCTAGACAGGGAACCGGGGAGCTGTTTTTT

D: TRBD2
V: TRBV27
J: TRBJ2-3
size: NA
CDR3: CASMSSGPITDTQYF
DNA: TGTGCCAGCATGTCTAGCGGACCCATCACAGATACGCAGTATTTT

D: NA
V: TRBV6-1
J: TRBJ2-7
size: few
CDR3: CAITTGLREQYF
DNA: TGTGCCATCACCACCGGCTTGAGGGAGCAGTACTTC

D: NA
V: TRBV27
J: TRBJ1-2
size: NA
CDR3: CASSLSIPGGAENYGYTF
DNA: TGTGCCAGCAGTTTATCGATCCCTGGGGGGGCGGAGAACTATGGCTACACCTTC

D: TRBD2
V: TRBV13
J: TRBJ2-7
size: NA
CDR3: CASSLGFSGSYEQYF
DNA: TGTGCCAGCAGCTTAGGGTTTAGCGGGTCCTACGAGCAGTACTTC

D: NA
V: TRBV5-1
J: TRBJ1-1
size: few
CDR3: CASSLEGSGTEAFF
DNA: TGCGCCAGCAGCTTGGAGGGGAGCGGGACTGAAGCTTTCTTT

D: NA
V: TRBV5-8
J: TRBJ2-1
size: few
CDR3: CASSLEWRGNEQFF
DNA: TGTGCCAGCAGCTTGGAATGGCGGGGCAATGAGCAGTTCTTC

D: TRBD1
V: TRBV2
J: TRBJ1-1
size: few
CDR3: CASSQDRAGNTEAFF
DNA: TGTGCCAGCAGTCAAGACAGGGCCGGGAACACTGAAGCTTTCTTT

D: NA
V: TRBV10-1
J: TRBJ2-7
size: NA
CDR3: CASISAFLGQRTYEQYF
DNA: TGCGCCAGCATAAGTGCTTTTCTGGGGCAGCGTACCTACGAGCAGTACTTC

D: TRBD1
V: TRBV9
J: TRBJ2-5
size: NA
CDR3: CASSVGQGQETQYF
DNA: TGTGCCAGCAGCGTAGGACAGGGTCAAGAGACCCAGTACTTC

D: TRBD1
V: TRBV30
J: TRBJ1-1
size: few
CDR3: CAWSVDRDAFF
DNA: TGTGCCTGGAGCGTGGACAGGGACGCTTTCTTT

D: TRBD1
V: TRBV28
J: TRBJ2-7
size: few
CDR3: CATRGQRSYEQYF
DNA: TGTGCCACCAGGGGACAGCGCTCCTACGAGCAGTACTTC

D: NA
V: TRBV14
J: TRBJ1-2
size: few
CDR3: CASSLDSVGGYTF
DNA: TGTGCCAGCAGCTTGGACAGTGTGGGTGGCTACACCTTC

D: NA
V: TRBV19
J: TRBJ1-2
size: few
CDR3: CASSIQTSYGYTF
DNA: TGTGCCAGTAGTATACAGACATCCTATGGCTACACCTTC

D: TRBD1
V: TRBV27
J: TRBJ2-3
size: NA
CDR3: CASSTRTGYTDTQYF
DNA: TGTGCCAGCAGTACTCGGACAGGGTACACAGATACGCAGTATTTT

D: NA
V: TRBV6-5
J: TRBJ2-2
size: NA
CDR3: CASSTDRNTGELFF
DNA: TGTGCCAGCAGTACCGACAGGAACACCGGGGAGTTGTTTTTT

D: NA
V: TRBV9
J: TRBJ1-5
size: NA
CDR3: CASSVAGVGQPQHF
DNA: TGTGCCAGCAGCGTAGCAGGGGTGGGTCAGCCCCAGCATTTT

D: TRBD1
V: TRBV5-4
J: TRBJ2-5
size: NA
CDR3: CASSLQGAGETQYF
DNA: TGTGCCAGCAGCTTACAGGGGGCCGGAGAGACCCAGTACTTC

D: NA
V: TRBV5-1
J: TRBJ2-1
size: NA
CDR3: CASSSGPGSEQFF
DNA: TGCGCCAGCAGCTCAGGGCCCGGGAGTGAGCAGTTCTTC

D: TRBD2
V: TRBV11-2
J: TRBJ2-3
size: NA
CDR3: CASSLGGRAGDTQYF
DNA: TGTGCCAGCAGCTTAGGCGGGAGGGCTGGAGATACGCAGTATTTT

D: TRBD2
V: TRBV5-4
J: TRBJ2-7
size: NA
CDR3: CASSLASGGPSEQYF
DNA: TGTGCCAGCAGCTTGGCAAGCGGGGGTCCATCCGAGCAGTACTTC

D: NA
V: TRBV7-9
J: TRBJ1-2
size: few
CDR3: CASSPEGREGGGYTF
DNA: TGTGCCAGCAGCCCAGAGGGAAGGGAGGGAGGTGGCTACACCTTC

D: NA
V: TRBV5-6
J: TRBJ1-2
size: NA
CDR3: CASTVDSNYGYTF
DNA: TGTGCCAGCACAGTGGACAGTAACTATGGCTACACCTTC

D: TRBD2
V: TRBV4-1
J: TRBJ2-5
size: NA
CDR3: CASSQEVGLAEKETQYF
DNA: TGCGCCAGCAGCCAAGAGGTGGGACTAGCGGAGAAAGAGACCCAGTACTTC

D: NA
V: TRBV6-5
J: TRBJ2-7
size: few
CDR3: CASRDFYEQYF
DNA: TGTGCCAGCCGGGACTTCTACGAGCAGTACTTC

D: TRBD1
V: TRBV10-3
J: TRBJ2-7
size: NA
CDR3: CAITQGAQDEQYF
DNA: TGTGCCATCACCCAGGGGGCGCAGGACGAGCAGTACTTC

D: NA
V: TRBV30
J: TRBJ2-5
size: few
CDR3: CAWSPGLPGQTQYF
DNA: TGTGCCTGGAGTCCCGGACTGCCCGGGCAGACCCAGTACTTC

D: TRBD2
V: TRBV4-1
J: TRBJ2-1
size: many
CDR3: CASSHVTGTSGKYEQFF
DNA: TGCGCCAGCAGCCATGTGACTGGGACTAGCGGGAAGTATGAGCAGTTCTTC

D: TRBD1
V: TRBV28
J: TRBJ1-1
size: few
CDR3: CASSFPGQTNTEAFF
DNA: TGTGCCAGCAGTTTCCCGGGACAGACGAACACTGAAGCTTTCTTT

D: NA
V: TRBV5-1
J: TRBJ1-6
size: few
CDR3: CASSLVGGSSPLHF
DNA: TGCGCCAGCAGCTTGGTTGGCGGAAGTTCACCCCTCCACTTT

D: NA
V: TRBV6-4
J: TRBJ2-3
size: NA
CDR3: CASSGRSGSTDTQYF
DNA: TGTGCCAGCAGTGGGAGGTCGGGAAGCACAGATACGCAGTATTTT

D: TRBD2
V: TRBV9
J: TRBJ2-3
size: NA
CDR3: CASSVDQAGGGNTQYF
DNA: TGTGCCAGCAGCGTAGATCAAGCGGGGGGGGGAAATACGCAGTATTTT